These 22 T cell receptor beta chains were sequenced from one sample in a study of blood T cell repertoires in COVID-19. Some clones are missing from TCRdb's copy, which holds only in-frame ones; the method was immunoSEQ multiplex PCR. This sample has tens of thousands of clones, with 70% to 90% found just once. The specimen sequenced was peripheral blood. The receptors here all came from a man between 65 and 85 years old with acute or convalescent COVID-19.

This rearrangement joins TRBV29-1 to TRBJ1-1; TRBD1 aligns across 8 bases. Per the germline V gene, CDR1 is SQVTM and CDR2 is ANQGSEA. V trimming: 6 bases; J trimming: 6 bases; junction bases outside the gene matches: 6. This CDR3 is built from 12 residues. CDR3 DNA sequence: TGCAGCGTCCGACAGGGGATGGCTGAAGCTTTCTTT. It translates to CSVRQGMAEAFF. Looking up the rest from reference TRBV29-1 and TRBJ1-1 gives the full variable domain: SAVISQKPSRDICQRGTSLTIQCQVDSQVTMMFWYRQQPGQSLTLIATANQGSEATYESGFVIDKFPISRPNLTFSTLTVSNMSPEDSSIYLCSVRQGMAEAFFGQGTRLTVV.

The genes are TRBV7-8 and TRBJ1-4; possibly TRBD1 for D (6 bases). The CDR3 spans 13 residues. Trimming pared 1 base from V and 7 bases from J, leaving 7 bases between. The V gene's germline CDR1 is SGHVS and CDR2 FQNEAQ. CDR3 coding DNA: TGTGCCAGCAGCTTAGGGACAGCTGAAAAACTGTTTTTT. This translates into CASSLGTAEKLFF.

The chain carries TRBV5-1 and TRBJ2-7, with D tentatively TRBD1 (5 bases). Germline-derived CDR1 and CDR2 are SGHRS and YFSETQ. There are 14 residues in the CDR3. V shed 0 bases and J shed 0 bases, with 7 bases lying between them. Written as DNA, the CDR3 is TGCGCCAGCAGCTTGGACAGGTACTCCTACGAGCAGTACTTC. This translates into CASSLDRYSYEQYF.

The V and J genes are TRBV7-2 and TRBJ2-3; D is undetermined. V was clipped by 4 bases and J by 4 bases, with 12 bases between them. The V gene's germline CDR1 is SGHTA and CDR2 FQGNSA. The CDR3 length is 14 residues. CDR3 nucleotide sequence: TGTGCCAGCAGCTCGATGCCCGCGGCAGATACGCAGTATTTT. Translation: CASSSMPAADTQYF.

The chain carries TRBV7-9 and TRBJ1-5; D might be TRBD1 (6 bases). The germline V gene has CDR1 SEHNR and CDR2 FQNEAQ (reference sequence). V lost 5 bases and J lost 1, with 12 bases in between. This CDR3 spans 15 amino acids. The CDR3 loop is CASSPPGASNQPQHF. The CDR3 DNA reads TGTGCCAGCAGCCCCCCAGGGGCGAGCAATCAGCCCCAGCATTTT.

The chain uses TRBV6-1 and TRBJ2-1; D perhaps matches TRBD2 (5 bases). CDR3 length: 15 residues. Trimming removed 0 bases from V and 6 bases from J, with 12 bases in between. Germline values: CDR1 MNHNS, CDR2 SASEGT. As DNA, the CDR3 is TGTGCCAGCAGTGAAGCCTCGGCAGGACTCAATGAGCAGTTCTTC. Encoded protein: CASSEASAGLNEQFF.

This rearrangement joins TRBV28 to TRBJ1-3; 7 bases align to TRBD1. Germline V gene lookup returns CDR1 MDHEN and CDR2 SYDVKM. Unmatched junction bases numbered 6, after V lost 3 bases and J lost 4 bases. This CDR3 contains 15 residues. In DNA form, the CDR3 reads TGTGCCAGCAGTTTCGAAGGGGGCACGGGAAACACCATATATTTT. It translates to CASSFEGGTGNTIYF.

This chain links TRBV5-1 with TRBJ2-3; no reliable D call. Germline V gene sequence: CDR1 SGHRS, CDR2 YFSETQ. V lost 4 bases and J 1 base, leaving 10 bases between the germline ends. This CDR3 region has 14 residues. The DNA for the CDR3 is TGCGCCAGCAGCCCCCCGTCGGGCACAGATACGCAGTATTTT. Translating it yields CASSPPSGTDTQYF.

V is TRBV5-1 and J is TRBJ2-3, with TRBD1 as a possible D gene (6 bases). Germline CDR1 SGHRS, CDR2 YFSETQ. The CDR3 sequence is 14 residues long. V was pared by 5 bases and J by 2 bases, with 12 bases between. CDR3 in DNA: TGCGCCAGCAGAACACGACAGGACACAGATACGCAGTATTTT. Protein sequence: CASRTRQDTDTQYF. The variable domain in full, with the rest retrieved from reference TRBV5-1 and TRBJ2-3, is KAGVTQTPRYLIKTRGQQVTLSCSPISGHRSVSWYQQTPGQGLQFLFEYFSETQRNKGNFPGRFSGRQFSNSRSEMNVSTLELGDSALYLCASRTRQDTDTQYFGPGTRLTVL.

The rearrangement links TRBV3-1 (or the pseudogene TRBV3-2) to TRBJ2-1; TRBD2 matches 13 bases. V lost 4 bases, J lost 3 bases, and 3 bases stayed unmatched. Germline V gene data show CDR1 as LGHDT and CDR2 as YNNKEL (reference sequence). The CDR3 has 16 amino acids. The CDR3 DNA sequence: TGTGCCAGCAGCCCACTAGCGGGGGGGCTCTACAATGAGCAGTTCTTC. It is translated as CASSPLAGGLYNEQFF.

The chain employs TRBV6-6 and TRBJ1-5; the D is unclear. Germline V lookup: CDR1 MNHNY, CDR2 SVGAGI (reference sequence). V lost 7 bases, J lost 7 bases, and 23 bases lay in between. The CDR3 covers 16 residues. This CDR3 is CASNNLDAYPGQPQHF. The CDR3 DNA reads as TGTGCCAGCAACAATCTAGACGCCTACCCCGGGCAGCCCCAGCATTTT.

CDR3 in amino acids: CASSLSGVIYNEQFF. CDR3 coding DNA: TGTGCCAGCAGCCTTAGCGGGGTTATCTACAATGAGCAGTTCTTC. The rearrangement links TRBV7-3 to TRBJ2-1; TRBD2 aligns across 8 bases. The germline V gene has CDR1 SGHTA and CDR2 FQGTGA. V trimming: 5 bases; J trimming: 3 bases; junction bases outside the gene matches: 6. The length of the CDR3 is 15 residues.

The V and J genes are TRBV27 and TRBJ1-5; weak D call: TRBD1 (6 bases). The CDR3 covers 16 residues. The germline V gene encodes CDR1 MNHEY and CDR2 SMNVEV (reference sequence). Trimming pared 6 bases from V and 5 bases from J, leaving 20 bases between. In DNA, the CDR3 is TGTGCCAGCAGCCCAACAGGGCCCCGAGGGGATCAGCCCCAGCATTTT. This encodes CASSPTGPRGDQPQHF.

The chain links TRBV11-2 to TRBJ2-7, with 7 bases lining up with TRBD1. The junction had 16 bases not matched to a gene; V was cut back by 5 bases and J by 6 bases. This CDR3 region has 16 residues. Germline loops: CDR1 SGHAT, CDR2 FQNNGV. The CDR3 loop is CASSHNPQGPEGEQYF. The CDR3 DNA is TGTGCCAGCAGCCACAACCCACAGGGGCCTGAGGGCGAGCAGTACTTC.

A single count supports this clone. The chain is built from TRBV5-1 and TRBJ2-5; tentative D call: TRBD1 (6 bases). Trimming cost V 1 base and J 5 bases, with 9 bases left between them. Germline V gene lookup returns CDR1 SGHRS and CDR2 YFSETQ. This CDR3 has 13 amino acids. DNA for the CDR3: TGCGCCAGCAGCTTGCCAGGGGAGGAGACCCAGTACTTC. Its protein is CASSLPGEETQYF.

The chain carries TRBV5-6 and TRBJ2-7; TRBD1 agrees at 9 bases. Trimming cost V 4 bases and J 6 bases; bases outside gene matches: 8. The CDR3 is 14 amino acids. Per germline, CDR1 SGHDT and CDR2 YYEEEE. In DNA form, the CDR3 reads TGTGCCAGCAGCAAACAGGGGGCGCGGGTCGAGCAGTACTTC. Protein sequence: CASSKQGARVEQYF.

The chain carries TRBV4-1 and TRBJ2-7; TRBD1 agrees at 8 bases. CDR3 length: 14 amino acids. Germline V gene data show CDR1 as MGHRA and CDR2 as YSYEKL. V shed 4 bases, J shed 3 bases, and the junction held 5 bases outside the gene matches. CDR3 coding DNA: TGCGCCAGCAGCCGAGGGACAGGAGACTACGAGCAGTACTTC. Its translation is CASSRGTGDYEQYF.

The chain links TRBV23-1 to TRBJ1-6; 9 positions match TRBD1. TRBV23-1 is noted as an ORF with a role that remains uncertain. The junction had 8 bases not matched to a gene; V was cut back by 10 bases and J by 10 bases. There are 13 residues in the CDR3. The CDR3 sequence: CATKQGAVSPLHF. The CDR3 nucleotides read TGCGCCACCAAACAGGGGGCTGTGTCACCCCTCCACTTT.

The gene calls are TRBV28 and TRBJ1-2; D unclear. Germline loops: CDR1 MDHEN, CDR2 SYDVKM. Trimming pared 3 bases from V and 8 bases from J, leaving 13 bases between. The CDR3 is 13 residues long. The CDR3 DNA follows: TGTGCCAGCAGTTTCCCGGGGTCTGGGGGCTACACCTTC. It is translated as CASSFPGSGGYTF.

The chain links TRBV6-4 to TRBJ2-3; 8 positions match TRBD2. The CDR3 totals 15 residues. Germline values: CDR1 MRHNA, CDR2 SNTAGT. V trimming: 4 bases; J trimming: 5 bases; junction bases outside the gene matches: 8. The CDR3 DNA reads TGTGCCAGCAGTGTCCCCGGGGGGGCCGTAGATACGCAGTATTTT. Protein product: CASSVPGGAVDTQYF.

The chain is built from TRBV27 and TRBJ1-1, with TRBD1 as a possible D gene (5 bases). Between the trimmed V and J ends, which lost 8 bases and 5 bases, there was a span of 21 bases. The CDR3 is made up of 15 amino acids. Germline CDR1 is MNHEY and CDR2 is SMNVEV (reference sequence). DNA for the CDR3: TGTGCCAGCCGCCCACCTCGGACATACCCAACTGAAGCTTTCTTT. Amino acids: CASRPPRTYPTEAFF.

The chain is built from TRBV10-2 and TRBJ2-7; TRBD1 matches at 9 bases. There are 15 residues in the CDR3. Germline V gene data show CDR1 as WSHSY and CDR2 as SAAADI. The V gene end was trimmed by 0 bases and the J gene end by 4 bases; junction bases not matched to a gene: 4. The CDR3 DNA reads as TGCGCCAGCAGTGAGTCTGACAGGGGGATATACGAGCAGTACTTC. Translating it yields CASSESDRGIYEQYF.